These 7 T cell receptor beta chains were sequenced from one sample in a study of blood T cells in healthy people across ages. Through a sample-barcoded 5' primer and a J-beta primer mix, a second PCR was run for about 6 to 12 cycles. TCRdb re-called the 5' RACE reads through MiXCR, storing one row per CDR3 protein. The data hold over 1,500,000 distinct CDR3 sequences, with roughly 49% observed a single time. Sequences were obtained from blood. The origin of the receptors is a woman between 40 and 50 years old in good health.

The rearrangement links TRBV7-2 to TRBJ2-5, with D tentatively TRBD1 or TRBD2 (6 bases each). CDR1 is SGHTA and CDR2 is FQGNSA in the germline V gene. The CDR3 consists of 15 residues. Between the trimmed V and J ends, which lost 5 bases and 4 bases, there was a span of 17 bases. This chain's CDR3 is CASSAGGGLRETQYF. The CDR3, as DNA: TGTGCCAGCAGCGCCGGAGGGGGATTGAGAGAGACCCAGTACTTC.

In this sample, this clonotype turned up a few times. The chain carries TRBV25-1 and TRBJ2-4, with D perhaps matching TRBD2 (5 bases). CDR3 length equals 13 residues. The germline gives CDR1 MGHDK, CDR2 SYGVNS. V shed 10 bases and J shed 7 bases, with 17 bases lying between them. The CDR3 loop is CATGAGAVNIQYF. The CDR3 nucleotides read TGTGCCACCGGTGCTGGAGCGGTGAACATTCAGTACTTC.

This chain joins TRBV14 and TRBJ2-7; D gene uncertain. The CDR3 length is 13 residues. The V gene lost 4 bases and the J gene lost 1 base, with 8 bases spanning the gap. From germline, CDR1 is SGHDN and CDR2 FVKESK. This CDR3 reads CASSPNFSYEQYF. CDR3 nucleotides: TGTGCCAGCAGCCCCAACTTTTCCTACGAGCAGTACTTC.

This clonotype was observed at least ten times. This chain uses TRBV29-1 with TRBJ2-5; D is possibly TRBD1 (6 bases). CDR1 SQVTM and CDR2 ANQGSEA come from the germline V gene. This CDR3 contains 13 residues. The CDR3, as DNA: TGCAGTCTCGTTTTTACAGGGCAAGAGACCCAGTACTTC. Its protein product is CSLVFTGQETQYF.

This clonotype was counted a few times. The V call is TRBV6-1, the J call TRBJ2-5; possibly TRBD1 for D (6 bases). V lost 2 bases and J lost 1, with 8 bases in between. The CDR3 covers 14 residues. CDR1 is MNHNS and CDR2 is SASEGT in the germline V gene. Here the CDR3 reads CASSEMGAQETQYF. CDR3 sequence (DNA): TGTGCCAGCAGTGAAATGGGGGCCCAAGAGACCCAGTACTTC.

This clonotype was seen a few times. J is TRBJ1-6 and V is TRBV7-6, with 9 bases lining up with TRBD1. With 5 bases clipped from V and 10 bases from J, the junction kept 9 bases outside the gene matches. This CDR3 has 15 amino acids. Per germline, CDR1 SGHVS and CDR2 FNYEAQ. CDR3 amino acids: CASSKEGQGASPLHF. The CDR3 region has the DNA TGTGCCAGCAGCAAAGAGGGACAGGGAGCATCACCCCTCCACTTT.

The V gene is TRBV7-8, the J gene TRBJ1-2; TRBD1 might be the D (5 bases). CDR3 size: 17 residues. Trimming stripped 5 bases from V and 2 bases from J, with 21 bases between. Germline CDR1 and CDR2: SGHVS and FQNEAQ. This CDR3 reads CASSHYGRGDPNYGYTF. CDR3 DNA: TGTGCCAGCAGCCACTACGGGAGAGGGGATCCCAACTATGGCTACACCTTC.